What follows are 16 T cell receptor beta chains derived from one specimen sequenced in a study of OX40 agonist ivuxolimab in advanced cancers. Library construction relied on the immunoSEQ multiplex PCR assay. TCRdb carries this immuneACCESS record with in-frame sequences only. Its versions omit some clonotypes, under half of them owing to an unresolved V gene in the studies checked, with the rest unexplained. This sample comprises 60,000 to 75,000 clones, 83% of them detected only once. Together, the top ten hold more than 1.4% of the sample. Source: CD4+ or CD8+ T cells sorted from blood, taken in a trial of the OX40 agonist ivuxolimab. These receptor sequences come from an adult with an advanced solid tumor such as melanoma, head and neck, liver or kidney cancer.

The chain links TRBV27 to TRBJ1-2; possible D gene TRBD1, 5 bases. This CDR3 contains 14 residues. CDR1 MNHEY and CDR2 SMNVEV come from the germline V gene (reference sequence). V shed 4 bases and J shed 2 bases, with 11 bases lying between them. The CDR3 loop is CASSSGTANYGYTF. DNA for the CDR3: TGTGCCAGCAGTTCCGGGACGGCGAACTATGGCTACACCTTC.

V is TRBV28 and J is TRBJ1-2; TRBD1 agrees at 9 bases. Trimming cost V 10 bases and J 4 bases; bases outside gene matches: 10. The CDR3 has 14 residues. Germline loops: CDR1 MDHEN, CDR2 SYDVKM. The CDR3 protein is CATRPQGAVYGYTF. CDR3 DNA: TGTGCCACTCGGCCACAGGGGGCGGTCTATGGCTACACCTTC.

The V and J genes are TRBV5-1 and TRBJ2-1; TRBD2 aligns across 15 bases. CDR1 SGHRS and CDR2 YFSETQ come from the germline V gene. CDR3 length: 17 residues. The V gene end was trimmed by 4 bases and the J gene end by 8 bases; junction bases not matched to a gene: 10. The CDR3 DNA reads TGCGCCAGCAGCCCACCTGGACTAGCGGGGGGGCTAGATGAGCAGTTCTTC. Translation: CASSPPGLAGGLDEQFF.

The V gene is TRBV29-1, the J gene TRBJ2-2; TRBD2 matches 9 bases. This CDR3 has 16 amino acids. Germline CDR1 SQVTM, CDR2 ANQGSEA. V lost 4 bases, J lost 5 bases, and 11 bases stayed unmatched. The CDR3 protein is CSVVLYSGGGTGELFF. CDR3 in DNA: TGCAGCGTTGTCCTTTATAGCGGGGGCGGGACCGGGGAGCTGTTTTTT.

V and J are TRBV7-2 and TRBJ2-5; possibly TRBD1 for D (6 bases). The CDR3 runs 16 residues. Trimming removed 2 bases at V and 0 bases at J, with 13 bases between. CDR1 and CDR2 from the germline V gene are SGHTA and FQGNSA. Here the CDR3 reads CASSLLDSWYQETQYF. The CDR3 nucleotides read TGTGCCAGCAGCTTATTGGACAGTTGGTACCAAGAGACCCAGTACTTC.

This clone was counted between two and nine times. This sequence joins TRBV5-1 and TRBJ2-6; tentatively, D is TRBD1 (5 bases). Germline values: CDR1 SGHRS, CDR2 YFSETQ. This CDR3 has 18 amino acids. Trimming shortened V by 0 bases and J by 0 bases, and 13 bases separated the two germline ends. Written as DNA, the CDR3 is TGCGCCAGCAGCTTGGAGGCAGGGCTCAACTCTGGGGCCAACGTCCTGACTTTC. It yields the protein CASSLEAGLNSGANVLTF.

The chain recombines TRBV2 with TRBJ1-2; D remains unclear. From germline, CDR1 is SNHLY and CDR2 FYNNEI. Deletions cut 5 bases from V and 2 bases from J, with 9 bases between. CDR3 length equals 13 residues. The CDR3 sequence is CASSLSMNYGYTF. Written as DNA, the CDR3 is TGTGCCAGCAGTCTAAGTATGAACTATGGCTACACCTTC.

This clone has a handful of counts. The J gene is TRBJ1-6, the V gene TRBV7-8, with D perhaps TRBD1 (5 bases). CDR1 is SGHVS, CDR2 FQNEAQ, per germline. The CDR3 runs 13 residues. Deletions cut 5 bases from V and 12 bases from J, with 14 bases between. In nucleotides, the CDR3 is TGTGCCAGCAGCGCGGACATCGGACTACCCCTCCACTTT. Residues: CASSADIGLPLHF.

The V gene is TRBV6-1, the J gene TRBJ2-3; no definite D call. The CDR3 is made up of 15 amino acids. V lost 4 bases to trimming and J lost 3 bases, with 14 bases between them. From germline, CDR1 is MNHNS and CDR2 SASEGT. The CDR3 region is CASSGSGAITDTQYF. The CDR3 coding sequence is TGTGCCAGCAGTGGAAGTGGAGCCATTACAGATACGCAGTATTTT.

This rearrangement joins TRBV10-1 to TRBJ1-3, with D possibly being TRBD1 (5 bases). CDR3 length equals 17 residues. V shed 3 bases and J shed 0 bases, with 15 bases lying between them. Looked up from germline, CDR1 is WNHNN and CDR2 is SYGVQD (reference sequence). CDR3 protein: CASSDRPGTSSGNTIYF. CDR3 DNA sequence: TGCGCCAGCAGTGACCGTCCCGGGACCTCCTCTGGAAACACCATATATTTT.

The chain recombines TRBV7-8 with TRBJ2-7; no firm D call. Germline assignment: CDR1 SGHVS and CDR2 FQNEAQ. The CDR3 length is 15 residues. Trimming stripped 4 bases from V and 3 bases from J, with 16 bases between. This CDR3 is CASSSRRLILYEQYF. CDR3 DNA sequence: TGTGCCAGCAGCTCGAGGCGCCTTATACTCTACGAGCAGTACTTC.

The CDR3 spells CASSSGQGQETQYF. The DNA of the CDR3 is TGTGCCAGCAGCTCAGGACAGGGGCAAGAGACCCAGTACTTC. J is TRBJ2-5 and V is TRBV5-4; TRBD1 matches at 9 bases. The CDR3 is 14 residues long. Germline CDR1 and CDR2: SGHNT and YYREEE (reference sequence). The V gene end was trimmed by 3 bases and the J gene end by 2 bases; junction bases not matched to a gene: 2.

The rearrangement links TRBV28 to TRBJ1-5, with 8 bases lining up with TRBD1. Germline V gene sequence: CDR1 MDHEN, CDR2 SYDVKM. The CDR3 covers 16 residues. V lost 4 bases and J lost 3; bases outside the gene matches: 8. CDR3 sequence reads: CASSSTGTGNNQPQHF. The CDR3 DNA reads as TGTGCCAGCAGTTCGACCGGGACAGGAAACAATCAGCCCCAGCATTTT.

The chain is built from TRBV9 and TRBJ2-1, with D possibly matching TRBD1 (7 bases). The CDR3 spans 18 residues. V was cut by 4 bases and J by 5 bases, with 25 bases left in between. CDR1 is SGDLS, CDR2 YYNGEE, per germline. CDR3 residues: CASSTLHSGGRLNNEQFF. Here the CDR3 DNA reads TGTGCCAGCAGCACCCTTCACTCAGGGGGGCGTTTGAACAATGAGCAGTTCTTC.

The chain uses TRBV6-5 and TRBJ2-3; possible D gene TRBD2, 5 bases. This CDR3 contains 15 residues. Germline V gene lookup returns CDR1 MNHEY and CDR2 SVGAGI. V dropped 7 bases and J dropped 8 bases, with 22 bases sitting between them. CDR3 region: CASTLGLRAAGTQYF. The DNA for the CDR3 is TGTGCCAGCACCCTAGGCTTGAGAGCTGCGGGTACGCAGTATTTT.

This clone occurred once. V and J are TRBV7-6 and TRBJ2-3; D is ambiguous. Trimming took off 5 bases at V and 6 bases at J, with 18 bases between the two ends. The CDR3 sequence is 15 residues long. Germline V lookup: CDR1 SGHVS, CDR2 FNYEAQ. CDR3 residues: CASSTFMAGSDTQYF. CDR3 bases: TGTGCCAGCAGCACCTTTATGGCAGGTAGCGATACGCAGTATTTT.